Each of the 16 T cell receptor beta chains below was sequenced from the same sample in a study of blood T cell repertoires in COVID-19. Only in-frame clones appear in the TCRdb table, and some are missing; sequencing was by immunoSEQ multiplex PCR. The table records about 150,000 clones, 65% to 85% of them present only once. The sample consisted of peripheral blood. Receptor source: a woman aged 80 or older with acute or convalescent COVID-19.

The CDR3 nucleotides read TGCGCCAGCAGCTCACAGGGGGCGAGCACTGAAGCTTTCTTT. Its translation: CASSSQGASTEAFF. V is TRBV5-1 and J is TRBJ1-1; the match to TRBD1 covers 9 bases. V shed 3 bases, J shed 4 bases, and the junction held 4 bases outside the gene matches. CDR1 and CDR2 from the germline V gene are SGHRS and YFSETQ. The length of the CDR3 is 14 residues.

This clone was counted between two and nine times. The V gene is TRBV6-2 or TRBV6-3, the J gene TRBJ1-5; D call uncertain. CDR3 size: 14 residues. Deletions cut 2 bases from V and 3 bases from J, with 8 bases between. The germline V gene encodes CDR1 MNHEY and CDR2 SVGEGT. CDR3 sequence (DNA): TGTGCCAGCAGTTACACGAACTACAATCAGCCCCAGCATTTT. Translated: CASSYTNYNQPQHF.

The chain recombines TRBV5-1 with TRBJ2-2; tentative D call: TRBD1 (5 bases). V lost 3 bases and J lost 1, with 7 bases in between. This CDR3 region has 14 residues. Germline CDR1 is SGHRS and CDR2 is YFSETQ. Written as DNA, the CDR3 is TGCGCCAGCAGCTCCGGACAGAACACCGGGGAGCTGTTTTTT. This encodes CASSSGQNTGELFF.

The rearrangement uses TRBV13 and TRBJ2-1; TRBD2 aligns across 14 bases. The V and J ends lost 6 bases and 0 bases, in that order; junction bases with no gene match: 13. Germline assignment: CDR1 PRHDT and CDR2 FYEKMQ (reference sequence). The CDR3 length is 20 residues. The CDR3 nucleotides are TGTGCCAGCAGACAAACCGGGACTAGCGGGAGTTTGAGCTCCTACAATGAGCAGTTCTTC. This encodes CASRQTGTSGSLSSYNEQFF.

The chain recombines TRBV5-1 with TRBJ2-3, with TRBD2 matching over 8 bases. J gave up 7 bases and V 1 base, and 8 bases lay outside the gene matches. Germline CDR1 is SGHRS and CDR2 is YFSETQ. The CDR3 loop spans 15 amino acids. The CDR3 loop reads CASSLQAGDLNTQYF. CDR3 in DNA: TGCGCCAGCAGCTTGCAAGCGGGAGATCTGAATACGCAGTATTTT.

This chain connects TRBV6-5 to TRBJ1-5, with 7 bases matching TRBD1. Germline lookup yields CDR1 MNHEY and CDR2 SVGAGI. The V gene end was trimmed by 4 bases and the J gene end by 4 bases; junction bases not matched to a gene: 10. The CDR3 has 16 residues. CDR3 nucleotides: TGTGCCAGCAGTTTGTTCTCGACAGGGCCGAATCAGCCCCAGCATTTT. It encodes CASSLFSTGPNQPQHF.

This rearrangement joins TRBV19 to TRBJ1-1, with 8 bases that match TRBD1. V dropped 7 bases and J dropped 1; count of bases not matched to a gene: 11. Germline lookup yields CDR1 LNHDA and CDR2 SQIVND (reference sequence). There are 16 residues in the CDR3. The DNA of the CDR3 is TGTGCCAGTAAGAACGGACAGGGAAGATGGAACACTGAAGCTTTCTTT. Its protein is CASKNGQGRWNTEAFF.

As regards this clone: The sample holds other DNA sequences that translate to the same CDR3. The chain carries TRBV7-8 and TRBJ1-4; perhaps TRBD1 as D (6 bases). V was pared by 4 bases and J by 7 bases, with 10 bases between. In germline, CDR1 is SGHVS, CDR2 FQNEAQ. The CDR3 is made up of 13 amino acids. The CDR3 loop is CASSSHRVEKLFF. The CDR3 DNA sequence: TGTGCCAGCAGCTCGCACAGGGTTGAAAAACTGTTTTTT.

The chain uses TRBV24-1 and TRBJ2-2; TRBD1 matches 7 bases. Germline lookup yields CDR1 KGHDR and CDR2 SFDVKD. This CDR3 contains 13 residues. The ends lost 7 bases at V and 6 bases at J; junction bases unmatched: 4. Here the CDR3 reads CATSDRDAGELFF. CDR3 sequence (DNA): TGTGCCACCAGCGACAGGGACGCCGGGGAGCTGTTTTTT.

In this sample, this clone turned up a few times. V usage is TRBV11-2 and J usage is TRBJ2-7; TRBD2 matches 11 bases. The CDR3 extends over 16 amino acids. V shed 2 bases, J shed 5 bases, and the junction held 8 bases outside the gene matches. The germline CDR1 and CDR2 sequences are SGHAT and FQNNGV. This chain's CDR3 is CASSLRASGRIHEQYF. The CDR3 nucleotides are TGTGCCAGCAGCTTAAGGGCTAGCGGGAGGATCCACGAGCAGTACTTC.

This clone was detected only a few times. The rearrangement links TRBV5-1 to TRBJ1-1, with D uncertain. This CDR3 has 14 residues. Germline V CDR1 and CDR2: SGHRS, YFSETQ. V lost 1 base and J 6 bases, leaving 13 bases between the germline ends. CDR3 in amino acids: CASSLRESVAEAFF. The CDR3 nucleotides are TGCGCCAGCAGCTTGCGGGAGAGTGTCGCTGAAGCTTTCTTT.

This chain uses TRBV6-5 with TRBJ1-1, with D tentatively TRBD1 (5 bases). This CDR3 region has 13 residues. The V gene's germline CDR1 is MNHEY and CDR2 SVGAGI. Trimming pared 6 bases from V and 13 bases from J, leaving 21 bases between. CDR3 sequence (DNA): TGTGCCAGCAGAACGGGGGTCAGCTCTGAGGTTTTCTTT. Its translation: CASRTGVSSEVFF.

V and J are TRBV6-5 and TRBJ2-7; 7 bases agree with TRBD1. The CDR3 has 14 residues. Looked up from germline, CDR1 is MNHEY and CDR2 is SVGAGI. Unmatched junction bases numbered 2, after V lost 0 bases and J lost 3 bases. CDR3 sequence (DNA): TGTGCCAGCAGTTACTCCACAGGGGTCTACGAGCAGTACTTC. It encodes CASSYSTGVYEQYF.

This clone was counted only a few times. The CDR3 DNA reads TGCGCCAGCAGCGGACAGGTTAATTCACCCCTCCACTTT. The encoded protein is CASSGQVNSPLHF. The chain uses TRBV5-1 and TRBJ1-6, with 7 bases fitting TRBD1. Germline V gene lookup returns CDR1 SGHRS and CDR2 YFSETQ. V trimming: 4 bases; J trimming: 6 bases; junction bases outside the gene matches: 1. The CDR3 has 13 amino acids.

The CDR3 sequence is CASSLGSGGFYEQYF. DNA for the CDR3: TGTGCCAGCAGCTTGGGTAGCGGGGGATTCTACGAGCAGTACTTC. The genes are TRBV7-2 and TRBJ2-7; 9 nucleotides match TRBD2. Germline-derived CDR1 and CDR2 are SGHTA and FQGNSA. This CDR3 comprises 15 residues. V gave up 3 bases and J gave up 3 bases; unmatched junction bases: 6.

The J gene is TRBJ1-1, the V gene TRBV9; D ambiguous. Germline V gene lookup returns CDR1 SGDLS and CDR2 YYNGEE. Deletions cut 6 bases from V and 1 base from J, with 16 bases between. CDR3 length equals 15 residues. The CDR3 DNA is TGTGCCAGCACCACCACTGGACGGGAGAACACTGAAGCTTTCTTT. Its translation: CASTTTGRENTEAFF.